A selection of T cell receptor beta chains follows, all from one sample in a study of shared clonotypes between healthy human individuals. Sequencing used immunoSEQ multiplex PCR; TCRdb keeps in-frame clones, though not all of them. The table has approximately 2.3 million clones, 80% to 95% seen once. The sample comprised naive CD4+ T cells from PBMCs. The source of these receptors is a man aged 18 to 29 in good health. Some clones in this sample may be carry-over from other donors' samples. Both conserved end residues are part of each CDR3. The order of the fields is V gene, J gene, clone size, D gene, CDR3 DNA, CDR3 protein. A D gene is named only where the DNA matches it firmly. Some rows mark clone size as missing; the rest say once, few, many or name a class of expanded clone.

TRBV7-2	TRBJ1-4	.	.	TGTGCCAGCAGCCTAGAACGGGCAACTAATGAAAAACTGTTTTTT	CASSLERATNEKLFF
TRBV29-1	TRBJ2-2	.	.	TGCAGCGTTGTTAGGCACGAGCTGTTTTTT	CSVVRHELFF
TRBV6-6	TRBJ1-2	.	.	TGTGCCAGCACCAAAACGGGAGAGCACAGGGGCTACACCTTC	CASTKTGEHRGYTF
TRBV28	TRBJ1-6	.	.	TGTGCCAGCAGTTTAGAAAGTCACAATTCACCCCTCCACTTT	CASSLESHNSPLHF
TRBV10-3	TRBJ1-2	.	.	TGTGCCATCAGTGGGACAGCCTATGGCTACACCTTC	CAISGTAYGYTF
TRBV5-1	TRBJ2-2	.	.	TGCGCCAGCACCGTTGGGGGAGTAGGAACCGGGGAGCTGTTTTTT	CASTVGGVGTGELFF
TRBV4-1	TRBJ1-1	.	.	TGCGCCAGCAGCCGTGCTGGGGGGGGGAACACTGAAGCTTTCTTT	CASSRAGGGNTEAFF
TRBV6-6	TRBJ2-1	.	TRBD2	TGTGCCAGCAGTTACCGGACTAGCGCTACCTACAATGAGCAGTTCTTC	CASSYRTSATYNEQFF
TRBV28	TRBJ2-7	.	TRBD2	TGTGCCAGCGTACCGACTAGCGGGATCAACGAGCAGTACTTC	CASVPTSGINEQYF
TRBV27	TRBJ1-2	.	.	TGTGCCAGCAGGTTTGGCAGAGTTAACTATGGCTACACCTTC	CASRFGRVNYGYTF
TRBV10-3	TRBJ2-3	.	.	TGTGCCATCATTCTCCCCCGGGTCCTGGAGAGAGATACGCAGTATTTT	CAIILPRVLERDTQYF
TRBV9	TRBJ1-5	.	TRBD1	TGTGCCAGCAGCGTTGGACAGGGCGGTCAGCCCCAGCATTTT	CASSVGQGGQPQHF
TRBV6-1	TRBJ1-5	.	.	TGTGCCAGCAGTGAAGGAGTAGGGGGCAATCAGCCCCAGCATTTT	CASSEGVGGNQPQHF
TRBV19	TRBJ2-2	.	.	TGTGCCAGTAGTATAGGGACAGTCAGCGCCGGGGAGCTGTTTTTT	CASSIGTVSAGELFF
TRBV5-1	TRBJ2-1	few	.	TGCGCCAGCAGCGACGAACTACCCTACAATGAGCAGTTCTTC	CASSDELPYNEQFF
TRBV30	TRBJ1-5	.	TRBD1	TGTGCCTGGAGTGTACCCGACAGGGATAGCAATCAGCCCCAGCATTTT	CAWSVPDRDSNQPQHF
TRBV28	TRBJ1-2	.	.	TGTGCCAGCAGCCTCCGACCCGACAACTATGGCTACACCTTC	CASSLRPDNYGYTF
TRBV6-1	TRBJ1-4	.	.	TGTGCCAGCAGTGAAGGAGGACAGTATAATGAAAAACTGTTTTTT	CASSEGGQYNEKLFF
TRBV29-1	TRBJ2-7	.	.	TGCAGCGTAACACGGGGCTCGTGGGAGCAGTACTTC	CSVTRGSWEQYF
TRBV20-1	TRBJ1-1	.	.	TGCAGTGCTATATCGAGCACTGAAGCTTTCTTT	CSAISSTEAFF
TRBV18	TRBJ2-3	.	.	TGTGCCAGCTCACGGGCGTATCGCACAGATACGCAGTATTTT	CASSRAYRTDTQYF
TRBV27	TRBJ2-7	.	.	TGTGCCAGCAGTTCTCGGGCAGAGAGCTCCTACGAGCAGTACTTC	CASSSRAESSYEQYF
TRBV18	TRBJ1-1	.	TRBD1	TGTGCCAGCTCACCGGCGGAGGGGGCTATGAACACTGAAGCTTTCTTT	CASSPAEGAMNTEAFF
TRBV4-2	TRBJ2-2	.	.	TGTGCCAGCAGCCAAGAGGGGACTTTTTCGAACACCGGGGAGCTGTTTTTT	CASSQEGTFSNTGELFF
TRBV30	TRBJ2-3	.	TRBD1	TGTGCCTGGACCCGACAGGGGGCAGATACGCAGTATTTT	CAWTRQGADTQYF
TRBV7-9	TRBJ1-1	.	.	TGTGCCAGCAGCTTTACAGGCGGGAGGAACACTGAAGCTTTCTTT	CASSFTGGRNTEAFF
TRBV11-2	TRBJ2-1	.	TRBD2	TGTGCCAGCAGCTTAGCGTCTAGCGGGCTTTACAATGAGCAGTTCTTC	CASSLASSGLYNEQFF
TRBV6-1	TRBJ2-7	.	TRBD1	TGTGCCAGCACGATCCGGGACAGGGACTCCTACGAGCAGTACTTC	CASTIRDRDSYEQYF
TRBV5-1	TRBJ2-1	.	TRBD2	TGCGCCAGCAGCTTGGAGACTAGCGGGGGGTGGAATGAGCAGTTCTTC	CASSLETSGGWNEQFF
TRBV7-9	TRBJ2-6	.	.	TGTGCCAGCAGCTATACCTCTGGGGCCAACGTCCTGACTTTC	CASSYTSGANVLTF
TRBV2	TRBJ2-1	.	.	TGTGCCAGCAGGAAGGCTAGCAGGGGTGAGCAGTTCTTC	CASRKASRGEQFF